This record covers a single T cell receptor beta chain. Antigen specificity is unknown. The CDR3 covers 16 residues. V was pared by 5 bases and J by 8 bases, with 19 bases between. Germline CDR1 reads MGHRA; CDR2 reads YSYEKL. The sample comes from a study of T cells after yellow fever vaccination. Study results and caveats: The study noted that FACS-sorted repertoires could contain abundant clonotypes contaminating from the bulk population. Most primary-vaccination clones recurred post-booster (roughly 96% CD4, more than 85% CD8).

By 5'RACE template switching, TCR cDNA was produced, with a universal primer site and UMIs added in the process. Via MiXCR, TCRdb re-called the 5' RACE reads, giving one row per CDR3 protein. The sample lists about 510,000 distinct CDR3 sequences, just over 20% occurring once. This clonotype originated in a man between 18 and 29 years old who received the YFV17D yellow fever vaccine. The chain is built from TRBV4-1 and TRBJ1-6; the D gene is possibly TRBD1 (6 bases). Specimen: PBMCs, collected 21 days after the first yellow fever vaccination. The CDR3 nucleotides are TGCGCCAGCAGCTCACCCTCACGGGACATTGATTCACCCCTCCACTTT. This sequence encodes CASSSPSRDIDSPLHF.